This TCR beta chain comes out of a study of CD8 T cells in ankylosing spondylitis. Preparation of TCR beta libraries was done by quantitative 5'-RACE with molecular barcodes. From the 5' RACE reads, TCRdb called clonotypes with MiXCR, one entry per CDR3 protein. The data show under 850,000 distinct CDR3 sequences, around 20% seen once. About this clonotype: Its antigen is unknown.

Study-wide results and limits: Disease-linked clones were found to be CD8+ and relatively rare in peripheral blood. A motif of under 10 highly homologous TCR beta variants was seen as apparently characteristic of ankylosing spondylitis blood. Reportedly, significant enrichment of disease-linked clones occurred in matched ankylosing spondylitis synovial fluid. There were earlier reports of some motif variants in reactive arthritis synovial fluid and blood.

The sample was blood, either unsorted or a sorted T cell fraction (not recorded which). The sequence was collected from a male donor with ankylosing spondylitis.

Here the CDR3 DNA reads TGTGCCACCAGCAGAGATCACGGGACGGCCCACTATGGCTACACCTTC. This encodes CATSRDHGTAHYGYTF. This chain joins TRBV15 and TRBJ1-2, with D perhaps matching TRBD1 (5 bases). Germline CDR1 reads LNHNV; CDR2 reads YYDKDF (reference sequence). Trimming pared 0 bases from V and 3 bases from J, leaving 14 bases between. The CDR3 totals 16 residues.